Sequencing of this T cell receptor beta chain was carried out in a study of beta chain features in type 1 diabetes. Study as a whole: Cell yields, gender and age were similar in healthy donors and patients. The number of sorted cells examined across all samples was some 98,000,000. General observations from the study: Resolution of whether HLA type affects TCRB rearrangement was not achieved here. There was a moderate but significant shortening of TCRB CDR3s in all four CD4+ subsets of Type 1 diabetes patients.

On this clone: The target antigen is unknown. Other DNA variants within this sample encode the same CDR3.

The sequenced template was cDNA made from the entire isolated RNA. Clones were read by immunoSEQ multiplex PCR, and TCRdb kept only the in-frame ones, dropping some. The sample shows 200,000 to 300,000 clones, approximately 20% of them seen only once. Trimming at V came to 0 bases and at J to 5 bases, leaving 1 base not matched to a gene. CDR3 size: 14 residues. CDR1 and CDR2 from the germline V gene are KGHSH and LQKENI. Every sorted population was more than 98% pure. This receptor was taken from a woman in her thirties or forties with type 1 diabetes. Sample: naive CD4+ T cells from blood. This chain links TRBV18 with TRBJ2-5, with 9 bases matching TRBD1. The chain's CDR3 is CASSPPGQGETQYF. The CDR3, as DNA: TGTGCCAGCTCACCACCCGGACAGGGGGAGACCCAGTACTTC.